These 15 T cell receptor beta chains came from one sample sequenced in a study of T cell changes during pregnancy in multiple sclerosis. The repertoire was sequenced with immunoSEQ multiplex PCR; TCRdb's copy has only in-frame clones and lacks some. This table has some 80,000 clones, about 93% appearing once. The material was CD4+ T cells from peripheral blood mononuclear cells, obtained after pregnancy. All receptors derive from a female donor with multiple sclerosis, enrolled in a pregnancy study.

The chain joins TRBV6-6 to TRBJ2-7; 11 positions agree with TRBD1. V was clipped by 2 bases and J by 7 bases; unmatched bases: 4. In germline, CDR1 is MNHNY, CDR2 SVGAGI (reference sequence). CDR3 length: 14 residues. Here the CDR3 DNA reads TGTGCCAGCAGTTACCACGGGACAGGGGGTGAGCAGTACTTC. Its translation is CASSYHGTGGEQYF.

The chain recombines TRBV2 with TRBJ2-1; a weak D match, TRBD2 (7 bases). Germline V lookup: CDR1 SNHLY, CDR2 FYNNEI. The CDR3 extends over 14 amino acids. The V and J ends lost 6 bases and 9 bases respectively, with 18 bases between them. The CDR3, as DNA: TGTGCCAGCAGCTTCGAACTCGCGGGGGCTGAGCAGTTCTTC. Its translation: CASSFELAGAEQFF.

The chain has TRBV5-6 and TRBJ2-1; 14 nucleotides align to TRBD2. Trimming removed 4 bases from V and 2 bases from J; junction bases left unmatched: 8. Germline-derived CDR1 and CDR2 are SGHDT and YYEEEE. The CDR3 sequence is 18 residues long. The DNA for the CDR3 is TGTGCCAGCAGCACCGGACTAGCGGGAGGAGGACCCTACAATGAGCAGTTCTTC. Translation: CASSTGLAGGGPYNEQFF.

The chain is built from TRBV28 and TRBJ1-4; D is perhaps TRBD1 (5 bases). V was shortened by 6 bases and J by 5 bases, with 10 bases between the two germline ends. Germline CDR1 is MDHEN and CDR2 is SYDVKM. This CDR3 is built from 13 residues. CDR3 nucleotide sequence: TGTGCCAGCAGGGGAGGGGTCAATGAAAAACTGTTTTTT. This gives the protein CASRGGVNEKLFF.

The CDR3 protein is CASSLGGAGLIQETQYF. CDR3 in DNA: TGTGCCAGCAGCTTGGGAGGCGCGGGCCTAATTCAAGAGACCCAGTACTTC. This chain connects TRBV7-2 to TRBJ2-5; D may be TRBD2 (6 bases). Germline V lookup: CDR1 SGHTA, CDR2 FQGNSA. The CDR3 is 17 amino acids. The germline V and J ends were trimmed by 3 bases and 2 bases, with 19 bases remaining between them.

The chain combines TRBV5-1 with TRBJ2-7, with D tentatively TRBD2 (5 bases). CDR3 length equals 19 residues. Germline V gives CDR1 SGHRS, CDR2 YFSETQ. Trimming pared 0 bases from V and 5 bases from J, leaving 27 bases between. As DNA, the CDR3 is TGCGCCAGCAGCTTGGTTTCTTCTTCGGGGAGCCCAGCCGCTAACGAGCAGTACTTC. It specifies CASSLVSSSGSPAANEQYF. The full variable domain, with the rest looked up from reference TRBV5-1 and TRBJ2-7, is KAGVTQTPRYLIKTRGQQVTLSCSPISGHRSVSWYQQTPGQGLQFLFEYFSETQRNKGNFPGRFSGRQFSNSRSEMNVSTLELGDSALYLCASSLVSSSGSPAANEQYFGPGTRLTVT.

This clone has only a few counts. The chain links TRBV7-3 to TRBJ2-5, with D maybe TRBD1 (6 bases). The CDR3 runs 16 residues. Trimming left V 4 bases short and J 3 bases short, with 18 bases between. Germline CDR1 is SGHTA and CDR2 is FQGTGA. CDR3 sequence reads: CASSSGQQPRKETQYF. CDR3 DNA sequence: TGTGCCAGCAGCTCCGGACAGCAACCCCGGAAAGAGACCCAGTACTTC.

The count of this clone is one. The J gene is TRBJ2-7, the V gene TRBV27, with 11 nucleotides matching TRBD1. The CDR3 loop spans 13 amino acids. Germline V gene lookup returns CDR1 MNHEY and CDR2 SMNVEV (reference sequence). V shed 4 bases and J 4 bases; nucleotides not matched to a gene: 0. For the CDR3, the DNA is TGTGCCAGCAGTTGGGACAGGGGGTACGAGCAGTACTTC. Residues: CASSWDRGYEQYF.

The gene calls are TRBV19 and TRBJ2-2; the match to TRBD1 covers 7 bases. Germline CDR1 reads LNHDA; CDR2 reads SQIVND (reference sequence). The CDR3 is 14 amino acids. The J segment lost 4 bases and the V segment lost 3 bases, leaving 2 bases of the junction unmatched. CDR3 sequence: CASSMGQSTGELFF. Here the CDR3 DNA reads TGTGCCAGTAGTATGGGACAGTCCACCGGGGAGCTGTTTTTT.

On this clone: Other nucleotide sequences in the sample specify the same CDR3. The rearrangement links TRBV28 to TRBJ1-1, with TRBD1 matching 10 bases. V trimming: 5 bases; J trimming: 3 bases; junction bases outside the gene matches: 3. The CDR3 runs to 14 residues. CDR1 and CDR2 from the germline V gene are MDHEN and SYDVKM. As DNA, the CDR3 is TGTGCCAGCAGTCCCGGACAGGGGGACACTGAAGCTTTCTTT. It translates to CASSPGQGDTEAFF.

This chain links TRBV19 with TRBJ2-5; 8 bases match TRBD1. V lost 7 bases and J lost 1; bases outside the gene matches: 5. Germline loops: CDR1 LNHDA, CDR2 SQIVND (reference sequence). The CDR3 sequence is 14 residues long. CDR3 DNA: TGTGCCAGTAAGGACAGGGCCACCCAAGAGACCCAGTACTTC. Encoded protein: CASKDRATQETQYF.

V is TRBV10-3 and J is TRBJ2-2, with 7 bases fitting TRBD1. The CDR3 has 16 amino acids. V lost 4 bases to trimming and J lost 0 bases; unmatched junction nucleotides: 5. Germline V gene sequence: CDR1 ENHRY, CDR2 SYGVKD. This CDR3 reads CAISALGQTNTGELFF. DNA for the CDR3: TGTGCCATCAGTGCCCTGGGACAGACGAACACCGGGGAGCTGTTTTTT.

The chain joins TRBV15 to TRBJ1-1, with 7 bases lining up with TRBD1. The CDR3 is made up of 16 amino acids. Losses at the gene ends were 1 base for V and 0 bases for J; bases not matched to a gene: 5. Per the germline V gene, CDR1 is LNHNV and CDR2 is YYDKDF (reference sequence). The CDR3, as DNA: TGTGCCACCAGCAGAGCTGGAACAGGGGTGAACACTGAAGCTTTCTTT. Protein sequence: CATSRAGTGVNTEAFF.

The gene calls are TRBV2 and TRBJ1-1, with D possibly being TRBD1 (6 bases). Trimming shortened V by 5 bases and J by 0 bases, and 10 bases separated the two germline ends. From germline, CDR1 is SNHLY and CDR2 FYNNEI. The CDR3 has 14 residues. The CDR3 is CASSIRDMNTEAFF. CDR3 DNA: TGTGCCAGCAGTATCAGGGACATGAACACTGAAGCTTTCTTT. The full variable domain, in which reference TRBV2 and TRBJ1-1 provide the parts outside the CDR3, is EPEVTQTPSHQVTQMGQEVILRCVPISNHLYFYWYRQILGQKVEFLVSFYNNEISEKSEIFDDQFSVERPDGSNFTLKIRSTKLEDSAMYFCASSIRDMNTEAFFGQGTRLTVV.

The rearrangement joins TRBV5-4 to TRBJ1-1, with D unresolved. Germline CDR1 is SGHNT and CDR2 is YYREEE (reference sequence). This CDR3 has 14 amino acids. V dropped 0 bases and J dropped 3 bases, with 9 bases sitting between them. The CDR3 DNA reads TGTGCCAGCAGCTTGGGAGGGTTTGACACTGAAGCTTTCTTT. This sequence encodes CASSLGGFDTEAFF.